These 8 T cell receptor beta chains were all obtained from the same sample, sequenced in a study of blood T cells in healthy people across ages. Combining a sample-barcoded 5' primer with a J-beta primer mix, a second PCR ran for roughly 7 to 11 cycles. TCRdb fed the 5' RACE reads into MiXCR, producing one record per CDR3 protein. The data hold roughly 1,000,000 distinct CDR3 sequences, with approximately 25% observed a single time. In addition, the sample was reused for a study of T cells of mothers and their children.

The sample taken for sequencing was blood. These receptors were taken from a girl aged 2-10 years in good health.

As regards this clonotype: A read error may account for a junction end that differs from germline. V usage is TRBV27 and J usage is TRBJ2-5; 10 nucleotides agree with TRBD2. The end of the DNA fits TRBJ2-1 better, so the J call may be wrong. The CDR3 spans 17 residues. Germline CDR1 MNHEY, CDR2 SMNVEV (reference sequence). The CDR3 region has the DNA TGTGCCTGCAGTTCTGGTAGGGCTAGCGGGAGAGTAAATGAGCAGTTCTTC. Encoded protein: CACSSGRASGRVNEQFF.

This clonotype was counted between two and nine times. V usage is TRBV29-1 and J usage is TRBJ2-5; D perhaps matches TRBD2 (5 bases). Matching the DNA end better, TRBJ2-1 makes the J call doubtful. CDR1 SQVTM and CDR2 ANQGSEA come from the germline V gene. This CDR3 has 12 amino acids. The CDR3 DNA reads TGCAGCGCAGAAGACTACAACAATGAGCAGTTCTTC. It specifies CSAEDYNNEQFF.

On this clonotype itself: A read error may produce the germline difference seen at one junction end. This rearrangement joins TRBV20-1 to TRBJ1-1; D possibly corresponds to TRBD1 (6 bases). Germline V CDR1 and CDR2: DFQATT, SNEGSKA (reference sequence). The CDR3 runs 16 residues. The CDR3 DNA reads TGCAGAGCTAGAGAGCTAGTTGGGGGCAGGGACACTGAAGCTTTCTTT. Amino acids: CRARELVGGRDTEAFF.

The genes are TRBV7-2 and TRBJ2-2, with 10 nucleotides matching TRBD2. CDR1 is SGHTA, CDR2 FQGNSA, per germline. CDR3 size: 17 residues. V lost 6 bases and J lost 2; bases outside the gene matches: 9. For the CDR3, the DNA is TGTGCCAGCAGTCCCCTAGCGGGGGATTTTAACACCGGGGAGCTGTTTTTT. Translated, it gives CASSPLAGDFNTGELFF.

This sequence joins TRBV20-1 and TRBJ2-1; TRBD2 agrees at 10 bases. The trim removed 2 bases at V and 10 bases at J, leaving 8 bases unmatched. CDR3 length equals 14 residues. Germline CDR1 reads DFQATT; CDR2 reads SNEGSKA (reference sequence). CDR3 nucleotides: TGCAGTGCTAGAAGCGGGGGGGCCTTAAAAGAGCAGTTCTTC. Translated: CSARSGGALKEQFF.

This clonotype showed up just a few times. The V gene is TRBV7-9, the J gene TRBJ2-5; 8 bases fit TRBD1. J was trimmed by 2 bases and V by 6 bases; bases with no gene match: 11. This CDR3 is 16 amino acids long. The germline CDR1 and CDR2 sequences are SEHNR and FQNEAQ (reference sequence). Here the CDR3 reads CASSHRGEPLQETQYF. The CDR3 nucleotides read TGTGCCAGCAGTCACAGGGGGGAACCCTTACAAGAGACCCAGTACTTC. The whole variable domain, filled in from reference TRBV7-9 and TRBJ2-5, reads DTGVSQNPRHKITKRGQNVTFRCDPISEHNRLYWYRQTLGQGPEFLTYFQNEAQLEKSRLLSDRFSAERPKGSFSTLEIQRTEQGDSAMYLCASSHRGEPLQETQYFGPGTRLLVL.

V usage is TRBV12-3 or TRBV12-4 and J usage is TRBJ1-1; no clear D gene. V was clipped by 10 bases and J by 0 bases, with 15 bases between them. The CDR3 is 14 amino acids. The DNA for the CDR3 is TGTGCCACCGAAGGTTTTATTTTGAACACTGAAGCTTTCTTT. It specifies CATEGFILNTEAFF.

CDR3 in amino acids: CASSPEYWDNRKGYTF. CDR3 nucleotide sequence: TGTGCCAGCAGCCCGGAGTATTGGGACAATCGAAAAGGCTACACCTTC. The chain carries TRBV3-1 and TRBJ1-2; perhaps TRBD1 as D (6 bases). The CDR3 length is 16 residues. V was shortened by 4 bases and J by 8 bases, with 23 bases between the two germline ends. Germline lookup yields CDR1 LGHDT and CDR2 YNNKEL (reference sequence).